The source of this TCR beta chain is a study of blood T cell repertoires in COVID-19. Study background: COVID-19 samples, acute and convalescent, were from the United States, Italy and Spain.

Per the original methods: Estimates of nucleated cell counts were drawn from the amplification of reference gene primers. Profiled with immunoSEQ multiplex PCR; TCRdb holds only in-frame clones, not every one. For V, J and clone size, that table is used; D and trimming come from the DNA. The top ten clones hold 5% to 6.5% of a sample with some 70,000 clones, 80% to 90% of them seen once. Germline V gene sequence: CDR1 LNHDA, CDR2 SQIVND (reference sequence). The V end was cut by 3 bases, the J end by 0 bases, with 15 bases between. The CDR3 consists of 16 residues. Input material: peripheral blood. The TCR comes from a man aged 45-65 years with active COVID-19. The chain is built from TRBV19 and TRBJ2-7, with D perhaps TRBD2 (6 bases). DNA for the CDR3: TGTGCCAGTAGTATCCCCGGGGGTCTAAACTCCTACGAGCAGTACTTC. Protein sequence: CASSIPGGLNSYEQYF. Looking up the rest from reference TRBV19 and TRBJ2-7 gives the full variable domain: DGGITQSPKYLFRKEGQNVTLSCEQNLNHDAMYWYRQDPGQGLRLIYYSQIVNDFQKGDIAEGYSVSREKKESFPLTVTSAQKNPTAFYLCASSIPGGLNSYEQYFGPGTRLTVT.